This T cell receptor (beta chain) was identified during a study of molecular identifiers for immune sequencing clone quantification. TCRdb re-derived calls from the PCR reads in MiXCR, one entry per CDR3 protein. The sample carries around 470,000 distinct CDR3 sequences, under 30% recorded once. The germline V gene encodes CDR1 SQVTM and CDR2 ANQGSEA. V lost 6 bases to trimming and J lost 4 bases, with 13 bases between them. This CDR3 has 12 amino acids. Ten or more counts support this clonotype. V usage is TRBV29-1 and J usage is TRBJ2-7; weak D call: TRBD2 (6 bases). Sequenced material: naive CD8+ T cells from blood, with Jurkat cell RNA spiked in. Subset described: FACS-sorted CD8+CD4-CCR7+CD45RA+ naive T cells. The source is a human donor in good health. Some libraries in this study had Jurkat cell RNA spiked in. The CDR3 is CSVRGGIYEQYF. The CDR3 DNA is TGCAGCGTCCGTGGAGGGATTTACGAGCAGTACTTC.